These 16 T cell receptor beta chains were sequenced from one sample in a study of blood T cell repertoires in COVID-19. Produced via immunoSEQ multiplex PCR; TCRdb's table is partial and in-frame only. The sample contains roughly 56,000 clones, about 85% of which appear only once. Source material: peripheral blood. The receptors come from a man aged 65 to 79 with acute or convalescent COVID-19.

The V gene is TRBV5-1, the J gene TRBJ2-1, with 7 bases matching TRBD2. From germline, CDR1 is SGHRS and CDR2 YFSETQ. V gave up 0 bases and J gave up 0 bases; unmatched junction bases: 12. This CDR3 is built from 19 residues. The CDR3 here is CASSLDSIGRARSYNEQFF. CDR3 DNA sequence: TGCGCCAGCAGCTTGGACTCGATTGGGAGGGCCCGCTCCTACAATGAGCAGTTCTTC. Filled out from reference TRBV5-1 and TRBJ2-1, the complete variable domain reads KAGVTQTPRYLIKTRGQQVTLSCSPISGHRSVSWYQQTPGQGLQFLFEYFSETQRNKGNFPGRFSGRQFSNSRSEMNVSTLELGDSALYLCASSLDSIGRARSYNEQFFGPGTRLTVL.

V gene TRBV5-4 combines with J gene TRBJ1-2; D gene unclear. The CDR3 consists of 13 residues. Trimming stripped 4 bases from V and 4 bases from J, with 11 bases between. Germline values: CDR1 SGHNT, CDR2 YYREEE (reference sequence). The CDR3 is CASSAEEFYGYTF. For the CDR3, the DNA is TGTGCCAGCAGCGCGGAGGAGTTCTATGGCTACACCTTC. The entire variable domain, with the rest obtained from reference TRBV5-4 and TRBJ1-2, is as follows: ETGVTQSPTHLIKTRGQQVTLRCSSQSGHNTVSWYQQALGQGPQFIFQYYREEENGRGNFPPRFSGLQFPNYSSELNVNALELDDSALYLCASSAEEFYGYTFGSGTRLTVV.

This clone was seen a handful of times. The chain combines TRBV7-9 with TRBJ1-1; D is unclear. V was shortened by 5 bases and J by 3 bases, with 19 bases between the two germline ends. Per germline, CDR1 SEHNR and CDR2 FQNEAQ (reference sequence). The CDR3 is 16 amino acids. CDR3 DNA: TGTGCCAGCAGCCTACCCCAGAGGGCCGGGGACACTGAAGCTTTCTTT. Translation gives CASSLPQRAGDTEAFF.

The chain is built from TRBV12-3 or TRBV12-4 and TRBJ1-2; D unresolved. The CDR3 covers 13 residues. V lost 7 bases and J lost 4, with 13 bases in between. The CDR3 spells CASTRERGYGYTF. The CDR3 DNA reads TGTGCCAGCACCCGCGAGCGGGGCTATGGCTACACCTTC.

This sequence joins TRBV12-5 and TRBJ2-6, with TRBD1 matching over 7 bases. V gave up 3 bases and J gave up 0 bases; unmatched junction bases: 5. The CDR3 consists of 17 residues. Per germline, CDR1 LGHNT and CDR2 FRNRAP. The CDR3 nucleotides are TGTGCTAGTGGTTTTCCGGGACAGATCTCTGGGGCCAACGTCCTGACTTTC. Protein product: CASGFPGQISGANVLTF.

This clone has just a few counts. The chain links TRBV6-1 to TRBJ1-5; D is unclear. In germline, CDR1 is MNHNS, CDR2 SASEGT. Trimming left V 3 bases short and J 3 bases short, with 12 bases between. CDR3 length: 15 amino acids. CDR3 DNA: TGTGCCAGCAGTGAGGGCAGCTACTCCAATCAGCCCCAGCATTTT. It translates to CASSEGSYSNQPQHF.

The chain links TRBV7-2 to TRBJ2-7, with TRBD2 identical over 8 bases. Per germline, CDR1 SGHTA and CDR2 FQGNSA. After removal of 8 bases from V and 1 base from J, the junction contained 10 bases not matched to a gene. The CDR3 contains 15 residues. CDR3 sequence (DNA): TGTGCCAGCGACTCGGCGGGGGGTTGGTCCTACGAGCAGTACTTC. It yields the protein CASDSAGGWSYEQYF.

V usage is TRBV19 and J usage is TRBJ1-5, with TRBD1 identical over 7 bases. V trimming: 3 bases; J trimming: 2 bases; junction bases outside the gene matches: 7. The CDR3 length is 16 residues. Germline loops: CDR1 LNHDA, CDR2 SQIVND (reference sequence). CDR3 in DNA: TGTGCCAGTAGTATCAACTCCGGGACAGGCAATCAGCCCCAGCATTTT. The encoded protein is CASSINSGTGNQPQHF. The variable domain in full, with the rest retrieved from reference TRBV19 and TRBJ1-5, is DGGITQSPKYLFRKEGQNVTLSCEQNLNHDAMYWYRQDPGQGLRLIYYSQIVNDFQKGDIAEGYSVSREKKESFPLTVTSAQKNPTAFYLCASSINSGTGNQPQHFGDGTRLSIL.

This chain uses TRBV6-5 with TRBJ1-2, with 8 nucleotides matching TRBD1. Unmatched junction bases numbered 6, after V lost 0 bases and J lost 6 bases. CDR3 length: 15 amino acids. Germline V gives CDR1 MNHEY, CDR2 SVGAGI. The CDR3 spells CASSYSLTGGDGYTF. The CDR3 DNA follows: TGTGCCAGCAGTTACTCACTCACAGGGGGAGATGGCTACACCTTC.

This chain connects TRBV19 to TRBJ1-1; D is perhaps TRBD1 (6 bases). Germline CDR1 LNHDA, CDR2 SQIVND (reference sequence). Deletions cut 1 base from V and 1 base from J, with 10 bases between. The CDR3 is 15 residues long. This CDR3 reads CASSIAGHPNTEAFF. CDR3 bases: TGTGCCAGTAGTATAGCGGGACACCCGAACACTGAAGCTTTCTTT.

The rearrangement joins TRBV11-2 to TRBJ2-5; TRBD1 agrees at 8 bases. The CDR3 has 17 amino acids. J gave up 1 base and V 5 bases, and 12 bases lay outside the gene matches. Germline V gives CDR1 SGHAT, CDR2 FQNNGV. In DNA form, the CDR3 reads TGTGCCAGCAGCCAAAAGGGGTCCACAGGGGGCCAAGAGACCCAGTACTTC. Its translation: CASSQKGSTGGQETQYF.

This clone has just one count. This chain uses TRBV7-2 with TRBJ1-1; D gene ambiguous. This CDR3 is 14 amino acids long. V lost 1 base and J 5 bases, leaving 11 bases between the germline ends. CDR1 SGHTA and CDR2 FQGNSA come from the germline V gene. The CDR3 DNA follows: TGTGCCAGCAGCTTAGGCTACAGCCGGACTGAAGCTTTCTTT. Residues: CASSLGYSRTEAFF.

The chain recombines TRBV11-2 with TRBJ2-5, with D unresolved. Germline values: CDR1 SGHAT, CDR2 FQNNGV. Trimming left V 2 bases short and J 1 base short, with 8 bases between. The CDR3 is 14 amino acids. The chain's CDR3 is CASSLRQTQETQYF. The CDR3 coding sequence is TGTGCCAGCAGCTTAAGACAAACCCAAGAGACCCAGTACTTC. Drawing the rest from reference TRBV11-2 and TRBJ2-5, the complete variable domain is EAGVAQSPRYKIIEKRQSVAFWCNPISGHATLYWYQQILGQGPKLLIQFQNNGVVDDSQLPKDRFSAERLKGVDSTLKIQPAKLEDSAVYLCASSLRQTQETQYFGPGTRLLVL.

This clone came up once. This chain links TRBV7-3 with TRBJ1-6, with D perhaps matching TRBD1 (6 bases). Germline assignment: CDR1 SGHTA and CDR2 FQGTGA. Trimming stripped 1 base from V and 5 bases from J, with 24 bases between. CDR3 length equals 20 residues. CDR3 DNA: TGTGCCAGCAGCTTAAATCAGCCTTGGATCCGGGACAACCATAATTCACCCCTCCACTTT. It yields the protein CASSLNQPWIRDNHNSPLHF.

The chain recombines TRBV3-1 (or the pseudogene TRBV3-2) with TRBJ1-1, with D perhaps matching TRBD1 (5 bases). Per the germline V gene, CDR1 is LGHDT and CDR2 is YNNKEL (reference sequence). The CDR3 contains 14 residues. With 2 bases removed from V and 4 bases from J, the gap between germline ends came to 11 bases. The CDR3 here is CASSQSGPSTEAFF. The CDR3 nucleotides are TGTGCCAGCAGCCAATCAGGGCCGAGCACTGAAGCTTTCTTT.

The chain carries TRBV19 and TRBJ2-3, with D perhaps matching TRBD2 (6 bases). Trimming cost V 7 bases and J 2 bases, with 19 bases left between them. This CDR3 spans 16 amino acids. CDR1 and CDR2 from the germline V gene are LNHDA and SQIVND (reference sequence). Here the CDR3 reads CASTAMEGRPTDTQYF. Here the CDR3 DNA reads TGTGCCAGTACCGCTATGGAGGGAAGGCCCACAGATACGCAGTATTTT.